The clone carrying this T cell receptor (beta chain) was seen many times. Its antigen is unknown. The CDR3 has 14 amino acids. The ends were cut back, 0 bases at V and 4 bases at J, with 10 bases in the middle. From germline, CDR1 is SGHRS and CDR2 YFSETQ. The data are from a study of Graves' ophthalmopathy and Graves' hyperthyroidism. Hyperthyroidism counted as stable given no ophthalmopathy within 18 months of follow-up. Orbital computed tomography, together with clinical symptoms, serum thyroxine, TRAb and thyroid ultrasound, was used for diagnosis. Findings and caveats of the study: Ophthalmopathy progression cases were predicted by the model with approximately 71% sensitivity and 72.22% specificity. Blood also contained most of the expanded thyroid clonotypes above 0.001 frequency.

Amplification of the TCR beta CDR3 regions used RNA transcripts (as template). Second-round multiplex PCR came after first-round RT-PCR with HTBI primers. TCRdb reprocessed the multiplex PCR reads with MiXCR, giving one entry per CDR3 protein. This repertoire shows about 420,000 distinct CDR3 sequences, around 20% found once; its top ten account for 2.5% to 3.5%. The sample consisted of peripheral blood. This rearrangement joins TRBV5-1 to TRBJ1-1; D not resolved. The source is a woman aged 18-29 years with stable Graves' hyperthyroidism. DNA for the CDR3: TGCGCCAGCAGCTTGGGTGCGGGGAGCACTGAAGCTTTCTTT. This translates into CASSLGAGSTEAFF.